This TCR beta chain was observed in a study of blood T cell repertoires in COVID-19. On the study more broadly: Material from acute and convalescent COVID-19 was sourced from the United States, Italy and Spain. The cDNA or gDNA used as material had been derived from T cells, B-cell-depleted T cells, or PBMCs.

Sequencing was performed with immunoSEQ multiplex PCR; in TCRdb, only in-frame clones are kept and a portion is missing. The sample has some 120,000 clones, 90% seen once; the top ten hold 1.8%. Germline lookup yields CDR1 SEHNR and CDR2 FQNEAQ (reference sequence). The J segment lost 2 bases and the V segment lost 5 bases, leaving 8 bases of the junction unmatched. CDR3 length equals 15 residues. The receptor was derived from a human donor with active COVID-19. The donor label of this sample is uncertain. V usage is TRBV7-9 and J usage is TRBJ1-1; 7 nucleotides align to TRBD1. The sequenced sample was peripheral blood. For the CDR3, the DNA is TGTGCCAGCAGCCGCCAGGGACAGCCAAACACTGAAGCTTTCTTT. The encoded protein is CASSRQGQPNTEAFF.